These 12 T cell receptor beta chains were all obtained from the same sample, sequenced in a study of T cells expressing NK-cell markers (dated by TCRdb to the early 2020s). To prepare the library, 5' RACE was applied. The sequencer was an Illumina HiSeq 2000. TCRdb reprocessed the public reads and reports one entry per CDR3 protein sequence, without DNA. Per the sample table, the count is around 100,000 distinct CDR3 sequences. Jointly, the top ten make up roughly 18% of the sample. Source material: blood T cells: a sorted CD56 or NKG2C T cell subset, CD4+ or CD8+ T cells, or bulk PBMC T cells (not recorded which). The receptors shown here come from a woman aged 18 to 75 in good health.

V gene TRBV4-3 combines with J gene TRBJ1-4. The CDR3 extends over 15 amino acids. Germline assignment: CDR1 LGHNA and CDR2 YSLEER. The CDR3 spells CASSAQNSNNEKLFF.

The CDR3 here is CASSQVRGASGNTIYF. The chain links TRBV4-1 to TRBJ1-3; TCRdb gives TRBD1 as the D gene, but with no DNA this cannot be confirmed. Germline lookup yields CDR1 MGHRA and CDR2 YSYEKL. The CDR3 has 16 amino acids.

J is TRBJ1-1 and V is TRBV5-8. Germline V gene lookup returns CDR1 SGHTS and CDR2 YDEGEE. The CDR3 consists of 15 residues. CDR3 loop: CASSLPISMNTEAFF.

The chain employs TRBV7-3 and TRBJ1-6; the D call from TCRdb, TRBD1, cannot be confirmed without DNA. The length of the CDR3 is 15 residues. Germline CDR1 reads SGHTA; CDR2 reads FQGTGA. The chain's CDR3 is CASSLGTGGASPLHF.

This chain's CDR3 is CSVVDGTSGRAYEQYF. The chain employs TRBV29-1 and TRBJ2-7; the TCRdb call, TRBD2, lacks DNA for checking. This CDR3 contains 16 residues. Germline V lookup: CDR1 SQVTM, CDR2 ANQGSEA.

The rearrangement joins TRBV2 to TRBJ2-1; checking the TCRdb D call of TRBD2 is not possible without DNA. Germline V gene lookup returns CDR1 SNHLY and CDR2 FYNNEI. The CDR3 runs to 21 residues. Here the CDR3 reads CAAQMANSASGGAGTNNEQFF.

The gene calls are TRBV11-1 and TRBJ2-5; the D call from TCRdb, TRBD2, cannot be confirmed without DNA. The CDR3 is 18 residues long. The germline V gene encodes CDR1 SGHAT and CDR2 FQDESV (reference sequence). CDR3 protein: CASSPTSGLLKHQETQYF.

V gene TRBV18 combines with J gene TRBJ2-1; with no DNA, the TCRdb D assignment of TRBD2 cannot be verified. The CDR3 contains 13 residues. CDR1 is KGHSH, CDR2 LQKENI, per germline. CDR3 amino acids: CASSPYTGGEQFF. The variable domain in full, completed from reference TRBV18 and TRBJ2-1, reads NAGVMQNPRHLVRRRGQEARLRCSPMKGHSHVYWYRQLPEEGLKFMVYLQKENIIDESGMPKERFSAEFPKEGPSILRIQQVVRGDSAAYFCASSPYTGGEQFFGPGTRLTVL.

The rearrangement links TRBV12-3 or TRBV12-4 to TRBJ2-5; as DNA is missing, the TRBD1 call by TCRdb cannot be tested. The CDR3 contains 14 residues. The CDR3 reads CASSFQGVEETQYF.

CDR3 sequence: CASSDPGQGPFGYTF. The chain combines TRBV25-1 with TRBJ1-2; TCRdb gives TRBD1 as the D gene, but with no DNA this cannot be confirmed. CDR3 length: 15 residues. Germline CDR1 MGHDK, CDR2 SYGVNS.

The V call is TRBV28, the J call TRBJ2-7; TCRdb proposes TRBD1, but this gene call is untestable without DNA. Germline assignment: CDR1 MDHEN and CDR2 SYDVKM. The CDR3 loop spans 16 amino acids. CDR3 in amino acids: CASKTTPGTGFYEQYF.

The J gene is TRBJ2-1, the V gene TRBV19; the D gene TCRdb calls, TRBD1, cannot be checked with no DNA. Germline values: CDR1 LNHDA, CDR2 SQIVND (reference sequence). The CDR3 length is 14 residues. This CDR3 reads CASMRGVLGDEQFF. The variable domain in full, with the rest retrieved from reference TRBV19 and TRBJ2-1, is DGGITQSPKYLFRKEGQNVTLSCEQNLNHDAMYWYRQDPGQGLRLIYYSQIVNDFQKGDIAEGYSVSREKKESFPLTVTSAQKNPTAFYLCASMRGVLGDEQFFGPGTRLTVL.